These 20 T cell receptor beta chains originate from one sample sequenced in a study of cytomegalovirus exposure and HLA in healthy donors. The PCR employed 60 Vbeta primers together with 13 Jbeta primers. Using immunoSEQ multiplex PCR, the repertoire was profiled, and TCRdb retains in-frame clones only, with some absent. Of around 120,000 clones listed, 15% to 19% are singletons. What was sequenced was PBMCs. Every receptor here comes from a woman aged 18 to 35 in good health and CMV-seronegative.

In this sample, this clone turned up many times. CDR3 DNA: TGTGCCAGCAGTGAAACTTTACGAAACACCATATATTTT. Its translation is CASSETLRNTIYF. The chain is built from TRBV2 and TRBJ1-3; D not certain. With 2 bases removed from V and 5 bases from J, the gap between germline ends came to 7 bases. The CDR3 consists of 13 residues. CDR1 SNHLY and CDR2 FYNNEI come from the germline V gene.

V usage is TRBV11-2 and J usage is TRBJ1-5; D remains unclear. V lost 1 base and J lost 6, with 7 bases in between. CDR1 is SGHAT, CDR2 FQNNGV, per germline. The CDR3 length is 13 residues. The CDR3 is CASSLVPGQPQHF. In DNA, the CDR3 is TGTGCCAGCAGCTTAGTCCCGGGTCAGCCCCAGCATTTT.

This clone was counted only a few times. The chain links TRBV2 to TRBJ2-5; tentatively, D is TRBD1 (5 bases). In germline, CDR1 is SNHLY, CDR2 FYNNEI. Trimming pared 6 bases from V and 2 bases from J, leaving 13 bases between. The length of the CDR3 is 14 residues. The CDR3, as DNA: TGTGCCAGCAGGCTTAGGACACCTCAAGAGACCCAGTACTTC. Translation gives CASRLRTPQETQYF.

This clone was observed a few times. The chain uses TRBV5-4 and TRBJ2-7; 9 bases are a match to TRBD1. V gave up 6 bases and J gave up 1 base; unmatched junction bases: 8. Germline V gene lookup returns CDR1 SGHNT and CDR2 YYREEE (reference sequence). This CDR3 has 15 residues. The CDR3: CASTQTGTGSYEQYF. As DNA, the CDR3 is TGTGCCAGCACCCAAACCGGGACAGGGTCCTACGAGCAGTACTTC.

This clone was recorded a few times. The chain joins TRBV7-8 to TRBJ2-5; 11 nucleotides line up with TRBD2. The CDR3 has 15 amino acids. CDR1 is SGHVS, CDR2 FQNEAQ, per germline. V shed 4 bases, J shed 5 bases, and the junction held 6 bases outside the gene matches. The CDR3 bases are TGTGCCAGCAGCTCAAAGACTAGCGGGGCGGAGACCCAGTACTTC. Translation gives CASSSKTSGAETQYF.

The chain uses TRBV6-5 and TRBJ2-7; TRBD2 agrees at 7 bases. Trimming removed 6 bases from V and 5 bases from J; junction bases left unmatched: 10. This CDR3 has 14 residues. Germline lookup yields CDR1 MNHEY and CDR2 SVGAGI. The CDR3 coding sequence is TGTGCCAGCAGCTCCCCGGCTAGCGGCCACGAGCAGTACTTC. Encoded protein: CASSSPASGHEQYF.

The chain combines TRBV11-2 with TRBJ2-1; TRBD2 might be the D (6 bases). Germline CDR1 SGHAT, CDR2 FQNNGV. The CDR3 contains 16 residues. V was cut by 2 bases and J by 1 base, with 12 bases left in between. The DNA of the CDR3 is TGTGCCAGCAGCTTACCCGGCGGGATTTCCTACAATGAGCAGTTCTTC. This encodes CASSLPGGISYNEQFF.

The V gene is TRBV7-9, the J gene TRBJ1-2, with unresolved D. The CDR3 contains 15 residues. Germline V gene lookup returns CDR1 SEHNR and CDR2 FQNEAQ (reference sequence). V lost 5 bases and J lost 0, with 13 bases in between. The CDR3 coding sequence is TGTGCCAGCAGCCCACTCCCCCGGGCTAACTATGGCTACACCTTC. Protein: CASSPLPRANYGYTF. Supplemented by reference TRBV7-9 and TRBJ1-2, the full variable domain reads DTGVSQNPRHKITKRGQNVTFRCDPISEHNRLYWYRQTLGQGPEFLTYFQNEAQLEKSRLLSDRFSAERPKGSFSTLEIQRTEQGDSAMYLCASSPLPRANYGYTFGSGTRLTVV.

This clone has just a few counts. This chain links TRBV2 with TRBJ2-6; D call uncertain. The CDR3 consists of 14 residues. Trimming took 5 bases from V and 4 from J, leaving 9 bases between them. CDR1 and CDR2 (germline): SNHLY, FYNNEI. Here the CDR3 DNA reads TGTGCCAGCAGTCTGTCTCGGGGGGCCAACGTCCTGACTTTC. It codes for CASSLSRGANVLTF.

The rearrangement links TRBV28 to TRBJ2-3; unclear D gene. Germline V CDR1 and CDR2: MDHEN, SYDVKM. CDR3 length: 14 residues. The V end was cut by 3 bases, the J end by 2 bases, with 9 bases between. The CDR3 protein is CASSFGQSTDTQYF. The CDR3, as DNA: TGTGCCAGCAGTTTTGGGCAGTCCACAGATACGCAGTATTTT.

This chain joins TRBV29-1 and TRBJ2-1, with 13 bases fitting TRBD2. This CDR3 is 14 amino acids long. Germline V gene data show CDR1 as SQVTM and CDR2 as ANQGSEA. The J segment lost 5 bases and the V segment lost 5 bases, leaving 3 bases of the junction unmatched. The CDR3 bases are TGCAGCGTTCGGACTAGCGGGGGCCACAATGAGCAGTTCTTC. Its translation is CSVRTSGGHNEQFF.

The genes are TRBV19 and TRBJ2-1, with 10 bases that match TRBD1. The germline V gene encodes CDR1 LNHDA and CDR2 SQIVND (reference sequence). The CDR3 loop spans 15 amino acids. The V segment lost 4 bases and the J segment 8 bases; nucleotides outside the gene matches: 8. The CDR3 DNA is TGTGCCAGTAGTACGCCCGGGACAGGGGTCGATGAGCAGTTCTTC. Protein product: CASSTPGTGVDEQFF. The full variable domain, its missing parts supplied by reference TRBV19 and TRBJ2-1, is DGGITQSPKYLFRKEGQNVTLSCEQNLNHDAMYWYRQDPGQGLRLIYYSQIVNDFQKGDIAEGYSVSREKKESFPLTVTSAQKNPTAFYLCASSTPGTGVDEQFFGPGTRLTVL.

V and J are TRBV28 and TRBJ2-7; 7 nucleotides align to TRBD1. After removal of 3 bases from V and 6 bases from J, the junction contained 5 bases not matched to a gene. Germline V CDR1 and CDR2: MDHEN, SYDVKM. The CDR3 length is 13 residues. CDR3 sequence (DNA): TGTGCCAGCAGTTTGGGCAGGGACAGCGAGCAGTACTTC. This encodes CASSLGRDSEQYF.

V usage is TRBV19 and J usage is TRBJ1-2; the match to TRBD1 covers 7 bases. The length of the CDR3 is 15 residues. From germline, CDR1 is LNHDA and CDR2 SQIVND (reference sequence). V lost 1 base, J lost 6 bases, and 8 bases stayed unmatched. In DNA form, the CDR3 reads TGTGCCAGTAGTATAGGACGGGGACAGATGGATGGCTACACCTTC. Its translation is CASSIGRGQMDGYTF.

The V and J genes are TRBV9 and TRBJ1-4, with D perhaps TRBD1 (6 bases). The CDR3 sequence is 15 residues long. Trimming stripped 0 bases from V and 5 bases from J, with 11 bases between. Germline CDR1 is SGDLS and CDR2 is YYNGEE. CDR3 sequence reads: CASSVAGQSNEKLFF. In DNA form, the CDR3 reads TGTGCCAGCAGCGTAGCGGGACAATCCAATGAAAAACTGTTTTTT.

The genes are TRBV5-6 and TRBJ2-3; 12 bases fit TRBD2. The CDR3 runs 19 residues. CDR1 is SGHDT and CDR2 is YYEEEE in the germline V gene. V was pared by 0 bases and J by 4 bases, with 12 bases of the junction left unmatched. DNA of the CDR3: TGTGCCAGCAGCTTGGTGCGTCTAGCGGGAGGGCCTCGAGCAGATACGCAGTATTTT. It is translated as CASSLVRLAGGPRADTQYF.

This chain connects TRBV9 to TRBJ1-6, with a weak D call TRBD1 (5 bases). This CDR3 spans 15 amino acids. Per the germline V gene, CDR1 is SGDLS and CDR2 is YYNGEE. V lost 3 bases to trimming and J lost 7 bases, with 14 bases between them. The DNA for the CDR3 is TGTGCCAGCAGCGGGGGTCCGGCAGGGAATTCACCCCTCCACTTT. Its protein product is CASSGGPAGNSPLHF.

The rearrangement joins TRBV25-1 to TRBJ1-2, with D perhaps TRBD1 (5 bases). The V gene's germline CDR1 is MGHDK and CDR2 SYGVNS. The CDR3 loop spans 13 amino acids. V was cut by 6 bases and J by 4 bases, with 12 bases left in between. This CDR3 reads CASRKTEAYGYTF. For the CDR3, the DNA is TGTGCCAGCAGAAAGACAGAAGCCTATGGCTACACCTTC.

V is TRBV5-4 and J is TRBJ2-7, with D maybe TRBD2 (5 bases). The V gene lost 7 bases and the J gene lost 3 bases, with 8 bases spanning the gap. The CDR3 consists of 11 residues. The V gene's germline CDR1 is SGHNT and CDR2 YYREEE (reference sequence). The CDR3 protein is CASGEGYEQYF. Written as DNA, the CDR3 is TGTGCCAGCGGTGAGGGCTACGAGCAGTACTTC.

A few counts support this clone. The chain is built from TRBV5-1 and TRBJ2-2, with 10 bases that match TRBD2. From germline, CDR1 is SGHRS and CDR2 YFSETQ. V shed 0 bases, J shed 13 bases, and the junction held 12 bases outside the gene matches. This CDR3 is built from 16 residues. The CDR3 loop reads CASSLGPGLASGGLFF. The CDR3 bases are TGCGCCAGCAGCTTGGGCCCGGGACTAGCGTCAGGAGGGCTGTTTTTT.